Following are 19 T cell receptor beta chains from one sample sequenced in a study of blood T cells in healthy people across ages. Next came a second PCR, run for about 6 to 12 cycles, which used a sample-barcoded 5' primer along with a J-beta primer mix. TCRdb ran MiXCR on the 5' RACE reads and lists one entry per CDR3 protein. The table has about 1.7 million distinct CDR3 sequences, approximately 28% seen once. Material: blood. These receptors originate from a woman in her twenties or thirties in good health.

DNA of the CDR3: TGCGCCAGCAGTGAGATTGGCCTCTCCTACAATGAGCAGTTCTTC. It specifies CASSEIGLSYNEQFF. The chain carries TRBV10-2 and TRBJ2-1; D remains unclear. Germline values: CDR1 WSHSY, CDR2 SAAADI. Trimming took 2 bases from V and 0 from J, leaving 8 bases between them. This CDR3 has 15 amino acids.

The rearrangement uses TRBV7-9 and TRBJ2-1; unclear D gene. CDR3 length: 13 amino acids. With 5 bases removed from V and 4 bases from J, the gap between germline ends came to 9 bases. Per the germline V gene, CDR1 is SEHNR and CDR2 is FQNEAQ (reference sequence). CDR3 bases: TGTGCCAGCAGCCCTTCACTGTACAATGAGCAGTTCTTC. It specifies CASSPSLYNEQFF. The full variable domain, its missing parts supplied by reference TRBV7-9 and TRBJ2-1, is DTGVSQNPRHKITKRGQNVTFRCDPISEHNRLYWYRQTLGQGPEFLTYFQNEAQLEKSRLLSDRFSAERPKGSFSTLEIQRTEQGDSAMYLCASSPSLYNEQFFGPGTRLTVL.

This chain joins TRBV6-2 or TRBV6-3 and TRBJ2-3; D is tentatively TRBD1 or TRBD2 (7 bases each). V lost 6 bases and J lost 5, with 15 bases in between. The CDR3 runs to 14 residues. Germline CDR1 is MNHEY and CDR2 is SVGEGT. The CDR3 DNA reads as TGTGCCAGCAGCCCAGGGGGGGTCAAAGATACGCAGTATTTT. Protein product: CASSPGGVKDTQYF.

This clonotype came up many times. This chain uses TRBV29-1 with TRBJ2-7; unclear D gene. Germline values: CDR1 SQVTM, CDR2 ANQGSEA. The germline V and J ends were trimmed by 6 bases and 3 bases, with 6 bases remaining between them. The CDR3 is made up of 10 amino acids. In DNA, the CDR3 is TGCAGCGTCGCAAACTACGAGCAGTACTTC. This translates into CSVANYEQYF.

The chain couples TRBV12-5 to TRBJ2-1, with TRBD2 identical over 9 bases. Trimming took 4 bases from V and 7 from J; bases not matched to a gene: 11. Germline V lookup: CDR1 LGHNT, CDR2 FRNRAP. This CDR3 comprises 16 residues. CDR3 DNA: TGTGCTAGTGGTTCAACCCCTCCCCTAGCGGGAAATGAGCAGTTCTTC. It specifies CASGSTPPLAGNEQFF. Complete variable domain (other parts from reference TRBV12-5 and TRBJ2-1): DARVTQTPRHKVTEMGQEVTMRCQPILGHNTVFWYRQTMMQGLELLAYFRNRAPLDDSGMPKDRFSAEMPDATLATLKIQPSEPRDSAVYFCASGSTPPLAGNEQFFGPGTRLTVL.

The genes are TRBV5-1 and TRBJ2-5, with unresolved D. The J call may be wrong; the DNA end is better matched by TRBJ2-7. The CDR3 loop spans 13 amino acids. Germline loops: CDR1 SGHRS, CDR2 YFSETQ. The CDR3 sequence: CASSFGQAHEQYF. The CDR3 coding sequence is TGCGCCAGCAGCTTCGGTCAAGCCCACGAGCAGTACTTC.

This clonotype has a count of ten or more. The gene calls are TRBV29-1 and TRBJ2-1; D may be TRBD1 (5 bases). Trimming took off 4 bases at V and 6 bases at J, with 7 bases between the two ends. There are 11 residues in the CDR3. CDR1 is SQVTM and CDR2 is ANQGSEA in the germline V gene. The CDR3 nucleotides read TGCAGCGTTGGCCAGGGCAATGAGCAGTTCTTC. Protein: CSVGQGNEQFF.

Notes on this clonotype: A clone one base away is much larger, so this may be a read error. This chain uses TRBV29-1 with TRBJ2-7; no clear D. The CDR3 covers 13 residues. From germline, CDR1 is SQVTM and CDR2 ANQGSEA. Trimming pared 0 bases from V and 9 bases from J, leaving 15 bases between. CDR3 amino acids: CSVEDKSSVGQYF. The CDR3 region has the DNA TGCAGCGTTGAAGATAAATCTTCGGTTGGGCAGTACTTC.

The CDR3 bases are TGCGCCAGCAGCTACTCGGGACTAGCGAGTAGTGAGCAGTTCTTC. Translation: CASSYSGLASSEQFF. This chain joins TRBV5-1 and TRBJ2-1, with 10 bases identical to TRBD2. The germline V gene encodes CDR1 SGHRS and CDR2 YFSETQ. The CDR3 is 15 residues long. With V trimmed by 3 bases and J by 9 bases, 9 bases remained unmatched.

The V call is TRBV7-9, the J call TRBJ2-7, with 7 bases aligning to TRBD1. CDR3 length: 14 residues. Losses at the gene ends were 9 bases for V and 1 base for J; bases not matched to a gene: 9. Germline CDR1 SEHNR, CDR2 FQNEAQ (reference sequence). In DNA, the CDR3 is TGTGCCAGTACGACGGGACAGCAGTCCTACGAGCAGTACTTC. Residues: CASTTGQQSYEQYF.

There are a few counts of this clonotype. J is TRBJ2-5 and V is TRBV2; D call uncertain. V lost 6 bases to trimming and J lost 5 bases, with 16 bases between them. Per germline, CDR1 SNHLY and CDR2 FYNNEI. The CDR3 loop spans 14 amino acids. CDR3 residues: CASRGIVFGETQYF. DNA for the CDR3: TGTGCCAGCAGGGGGATTGTGTTTGGGGAGACCCAGTACTTC.

The chain couples TRBV12-3 or TRBV12-4 to TRBJ2-3, with 11 bases lining up with TRBD2. V dropped 3 bases and J dropped 4; count of bases not matched to a gene: 6. The CDR3 loop spans 16 amino acids. CDR3 bases: TGTGCCAGCAGTTTCCGGGCTAGCGGGAGGTCAGATACGCAGTATTTT. It codes for CASSFRASGRSDTQYF.

The chain uses TRBV12-3 or TRBV12-4 and TRBJ2-5; D remains ambiguous. Between the trimmed V and J ends, which lost 6 bases and 7 bases, there was a span of 21 bases. This CDR3 has 15 amino acids. The CDR3 region has the DNA TGTGCCAGCAGAGGGCAAATATCTCAAAACGGGACCCAGTACTTC. Protein sequence: CASRGQISQNGTQYF.

The sample holds many counts of this clonotype. V is TRBV7-2 and J is TRBJ1-5; TRBD1 might be the D (6 bases). CDR3 length: 15 amino acids. The germline V and J ends were trimmed by 2 bases and 6 bases, with 14 bases remaining between them. From germline, CDR1 is SGHTA and CDR2 FQGNSA. CDR3 nucleotide sequence: TGTGCCAGCAGCTTATCAGGGGTCGGGGGTCAGCCCCAGCATTTT. It yields the protein CASSLSGVGGQPQHF.

The sample holds a few counts of this clonotype. The rearrangement links TRBV3-1 to TRBJ2-1; a weak D match, TRBD1 (6 bases). Germline lookup yields CDR1 LGHDT and CDR2 YNNKEL (reference sequence). This CDR3 is 15 amino acids long. V lost 2 bases and J 4 bases, leaving 12 bases between the germline ends. The CDR3 DNA reads TGTGCCAGCAGCCAACGGGACATGACTTACAATGAGCAGTTCTTC. As protein: CASSQRDMTYNEQFF.

The chain is built from TRBV6-1 and TRBJ2-5; 9 bases match TRBD2. V shed 7 bases and J 4 bases; nucleotides not matched to a gene: 10. The CDR3 extends over 15 amino acids. Germline loops: CDR1 MNHNS, CDR2 SASEGT. This chain's CDR3 is CASNQLAGLIETQYF. CDR3 coding DNA: TGTGCCAGCAACCAACTAGCGGGTTTAATAGAGACCCAGTACTTC.

This rearrangement joins TRBV11-2 to TRBJ1-1; weak D call: TRBD1 (6 bases). In germline, CDR1 is SGHAT, CDR2 FQNNGV. The CDR3 length is 13 residues. The V and J ends lost 3 bases and 10 bases respectively, with 15 bases between them. The CDR3 DNA reads as TGTGCCAGCAGCTTGGACAGCGATCTACGAGCTTTCTTT. Translating it yields CASSLDSDLRAFF.

This clonotype was counted a few times. The CDR3 DNA follows: TGCGCCAGCAGCCAAGTGGCGTCAGGGAATCAGCCCCAGCATTTT. This gives the protein CASSQVASGNQPQHF. V usage is TRBV4-3 and J usage is TRBJ1-5; D perhaps matches TRBD1 (5 bases). In germline, CDR1 is LGHNA, CDR2 YSLEER. V lost 1 base, J lost 4 bases, and 11 bases lay in between. This CDR3 is 15 amino acids long.

This clonotype was picked up many times. The chain combines TRBV7-9 with TRBJ2-5; no clear D gene. The CDR3 spans 11 residues. Trimming took off 5 bases at V and 7 bases at J, with 8 bases between the two ends. Germline V gene data show CDR1 as SEHNR and CDR2 as FQNEAQ (reference sequence). For the CDR3, the DNA is TGTGCCAGCAGCCCCGCGTGGACCCAGTACTTC. Protein product: CASSPAWTQYF.